This T cell receptor beta chain was captured in a study of shared clonotypes between healthy human individuals. Study results and limitations: For naive CD4 cells, 4% to 5% of clonotypes were shared across a handful of donors. Non-shared clonotypes displayed generation probabilities falling below those of clonotypes present in all four donors.

As to this clone: Its antigen remains unidentified.

Assay used: immunoSEQ multiplex PCR; TCRdb lists only in-frame clones, some missing. The table shows hundreds of thousands of clones, with approximately 75% occurring only once. Donors, without exception, were Caucasian adults residing in Nashville, Tennessee. This clonotype was sampled from a woman in her twenties or thirties in good health. The sequencing input was memory CD4+ T cells sorted from blood. The subset was: CD45RA-negative fraction.

The CDR3 nucleotides are TGCGCCAGCAGTGAGCACAGACACTCCCTCAATCAGCCCCAGCATTTT. Encoded protein: CASSEHRHSLNQPQHF. The V gene is TRBV10-1, the J gene TRBJ1-5; no reliable D call. The CDR3 spans 16 residues. V was cut by 2 bases and J by 3 bases, with 14 bases left in between. Germline V gene lookup returns CDR1 WNHNN and CDR2 SYGVQD (reference sequence).